Following are 27 T cell receptor beta chains from one sample sequenced in a study of shared clonotypes between healthy human individuals. Clones were read by immunoSEQ multiplex PCR, and TCRdb kept only the in-frame ones, dropping some. The repertoire includes approximately 980,000 clones, approximately 76% of them detected once, and roughly 1.5% sits in the top ten. The sequenced sample was memory CD4+ T cells sorted from blood. Subset indicated: CD45RA-negative fraction. The receptors derive from a young man in good health.

This chain links TRBV25-1 with TRBJ2-1; D gene ambiguous. The CDR3 contains 12 residues. V was trimmed by 3 bases and J by 6 bases, leaving 6 bases between them. CDR1 and CDR2 (germline): MGHDK, SYGVNS. The CDR3 sequence is CASSDWGNEQFF. CDR3 sequence (DNA): TGTGCCAGCAGTGACTGGGGCAATGAGCAGTTCTTC.

The rearrangement links TRBV5-1 to TRBJ2-5; 8 positions match TRBD2. Germline CDR1 is SGHRS and CDR2 is YFSETQ. This CDR3 has 14 residues. V trimming: 4 bases; J trimming: 1 base; junction bases outside the gene matches: 3. CDR3 amino acids: CASSDTSGQETQYF. The CDR3 DNA is TGCGCCAGCAGCGATACTAGCGGCCAAGAGACCCAGTACTTC.

The J gene is TRBJ1-2, the V gene TRBV19; 8 bases map to TRBD1. The germline V gene has CDR1 LNHDA and CDR2 SQIVND (reference sequence). The ends lost 6 bases at V and 4 bases at J; junction bases unmatched: 7. The CDR3 contains 14 residues. DNA of the CDR3: TGTGCCAGTAGGTCAGGGGGCTTTGGCTATGGCTACACCTTC. Protein: CASRSGGFGYGYTF.

This clone appeared a single time. The chain employs TRBV2 and TRBJ1-1, with D tentatively TRBD1 (5 bases). The CDR3 contains 13 residues. Trimming shortened V by 9 bases and J by 0 bases, and 11 bases separated the two germline ends. Germline assignment: CDR1 SNHLY and CDR2 FYNNEI. The DNA of the CDR3 is TGTGCCAGTAACCGGGGGATGAACACTGAAGCTTTCTTT. It encodes CASNRGMNTEAFF.

The V call is TRBV7-2, the J call TRBJ1-1; TRBD1 might be the D (5 bases). The CDR3 contains 13 residues. Trimming took off 4 bases at V and 5 bases at J, with 11 bases between the two ends. Per the germline V gene, CDR1 is SGHTA and CDR2 is FQGNSA. The CDR3 loop reads CASSSVRGTEAFF. The CDR3 DNA reads as TGTGCCAGCAGCTCCGTAAGGGGAACTGAAGCTTTCTTT.

V gene TRBV6-6 combines with J gene TRBJ2-3; D remains ambiguous. CDR1 and CDR2 from the germline V gene are MNHNY and SVGAGI (reference sequence). V lost 6 bases and J lost 2, with 12 bases in between. The CDR3 is 14 residues long. CDR3 DNA: TGTGCCAGCAGAGGCCGGATAGACACAGATACGCAGTATTTT. It codes for CASRGRIDTDTQYF.

This rearrangement joins TRBV7-2 to TRBJ1-5; D remains ambiguous. This CDR3 is 13 amino acids long. Germline V gives CDR1 SGHTA, CDR2 FQGNSA. V lost 2 bases to trimming and J lost 4 bases, with 6 bases between them. CDR3 amino acids: CASSLLRNQPQHF. The CDR3 DNA is TGTGCCAGCAGCTTATTAAGAAATCAGCCCCAGCATTTT.

The V and J genes are TRBV6-1 and TRBJ1-2, with 10 bases fitting TRBD1. CDR3 length: 12 residues. After removal of 8 bases from V and 8 bases from J, the junction contained 5 bases not matched to a gene. Germline CDR1 reads MNHNS; CDR2 reads SASEGT. CDR3 sequence: CASRGQGPGYTF. The CDR3 DNA reads TGTGCCAGCCGGGGACAGGGGCCGGGCTACACCTTC.

The chain links TRBV19 to TRBJ2-7, with D possibly TRBD2 on 6 matching bases. V lost 9 bases and J lost 3, with 21 bases in between. The CDR3 has 15 residues. CDR1 is LNHDA, CDR2 SQIVND, per germline (reference sequence). The CDR3 nucleotides are TGTGCCAGCGGGCTAGCGTGGGGCAGAGACTACGAGCAGTACTTC. Translation: CASGLAWGRDYEQYF.

This chain uses TRBV6-5 with TRBJ2-7, with a tentative D call TRBD1 (6 bases). The CDR3 runs to 13 residues. Germline values: CDR1 MNHEY, CDR2 SVGAGI. Trimming pared 8 bases from V and 7 bases from J, leaving 18 bases between. The CDR3 region is CASWAGDLREQYF. CDR3 DNA: TGTGCCAGCTGGGCAGGGGATTTGAGGGAGCAGTACTTC.

Worth noting for this clone: The same CDR3 can be traced to other DNA sequences in this sample. V usage is TRBV27 and J usage is TRBJ2-7, with 8 nucleotides matching TRBD1. Germline V gene sequence: CDR1 MNHEY, CDR2 SMNVEV (reference sequence). V was clipped by 5 bases and J by 2 bases; unmatched bases: 5. This CDR3 has 14 residues. CDR3 DNA: TGTGCCAGCAGTCCCGGGACAGGACCCTACGAGCAGTACTTC. Protein sequence: CASSPGTGPYEQYF.

This clone was seen many times. The chain joins TRBV29-1 to TRBJ1-2; D gene unclear. The germline V gene encodes CDR1 SQVTM and CDR2 ANQGSEA. This CDR3 spans 12 amino acids. V shed 4 bases and J shed 7 bases, with 13 bases lying between them. The CDR3, as DNA: TGCAGCGTTGCTCGCCAAACGGGTGGCTACACCTTC. Residues: CSVARQTGGYTF.

This clone was observed many times. The chain uses TRBV30 and TRBJ2-7; the D is unclear. CDR1 and CDR2 from the germline V gene are GTSNPN and SVGIG (reference sequence). V was shortened by 0 bases and J by 1 base, with 10 bases between the two germline ends. There are 14 residues in the CDR3. As DNA, the CDR3 is TGTGCCTGGAGTGTACGTCCGGGTTCCTACGAGCAGTACTTC. Amino acids: CAWSVRPGSYEQYF. Full variable domain (missing parts from reference TRBV30 and TRBJ2-7): SQTIHQWPATLVQPVGSPLSLECTVEGTSNPNLYWYRQAAGRGLQLLFYSVGIGQISSEVPQNLSASRPQDRQFILSSKKLLLSDSGFYLCAWSVRPGSYEQYFGPGTRLTVT.

A remark on this clone: This may arise from a read error, as a much more abundant clone is one base away. This sequence joins TRBV28 and TRBJ2-3, with 9 bases identical to TRBD1. Germline lookup yields CDR1 MDHEN and CDR2 SYDVKM. After removal of 5 bases from V and 0 bases from J, the junction contained 3 bases not matched to a gene. This CDR3 comprises 15 residues. The CDR3 DNA is TGTGCCAGCAGTCTCGGGACAGGGAGCACAGATACGCAGTATTTT. Translation gives CASSLGTGSTDTQYF.

The chain links TRBV2 to TRBJ2-5, with TRBD2 as a possible D gene (6 bases). The CDR3 is 13 amino acids. Germline V gives CDR1 SNHLY, CDR2 FYNNEI. V was trimmed by 7 bases and J by 2 bases, leaving 11 bases between them. The CDR3 sequence: CASIAEVQETQYF. The DNA for the CDR3 is TGTGCCAGCATAGCGGAGGTTCAAGAGACCCAGTACTTC. The full variable domain, in which reference TRBV2 and TRBJ2-5 provide the parts outside the CDR3, is EPEVTQTPSHQVTQMGQEVILRCVPISNHLYFYWYRQILGQKVEFLVSFYNNEISEKSEIFDDQFSVERPDGSNFTLKIRSTKLEDSAMYFCASIAEVQETQYFGPGTRLLVL.

This chain uses TRBV7-2 with TRBJ1-5; D not resolved. CDR1 SGHTA and CDR2 FQGNSA come from the germline V gene. The ends were cut back, 4 bases at V and 4 bases at J, with 11 bases in the middle. CDR3 size: 14 residues. DNA for the CDR3: TGTGCCAGCAGCTCCCCGGGAGGAAATCAGCCCCAGCATTTT. Residues: CASSSPGGNQPQHF.

CDR3 bases: TGTGCCAGCAGCCTAGTAACAGTTCTCCGGTACGAGCAGTACTTC. Its protein is CASSLVTVLRYEQYF. The chain combines TRBV7-9 with TRBJ2-7; unclear D gene. Trimming removed 5 bases at V and 4 bases at J, with 18 bases between. Germline CDR1 and CDR2: SEHNR and FQNEAQ (reference sequence). This CDR3 is 15 amino acids long.

The V and J genes are TRBV5-1 and TRBJ2-7; D tentatively fits TRBD1 or TRBD2 (7 bases each). The CDR3 spans 15 residues. The germline CDR1 and CDR2 sequences are SGHRS and YFSETQ. The V end lost 4 bases, the J end lost 2 bases, and 16 bases lay between the germline ends. CDR3 loop: CASSRGDSNPYEQYF. Written as DNA, the CDR3 is TGCGCCAGCAGCCGGGGGGACAGCAACCCCTACGAGCAGTACTTC.

The V gene is TRBV19, the J gene TRBJ2-5; D gene unclear. Germline CDR1 and CDR2: LNHDA and SQIVND (reference sequence). Between the trimmed V and J ends, which lost 7 bases and 5 bases, there was a span of 11 bases. The CDR3 runs to 12 residues. This chain's CDR3 is CASKDPRETQYF. CDR3 coding DNA: TGTGCCAGTAAAGACCCTCGGGAGACCCAGTACTTC. The full variable domain, completed using reference TRBV19 and TRBJ2-5, is DGGITQSPKYLFRKEGQNVTLSCEQNLNHDAMYWYRQDPGQGLRLIYYSQIVNDFQKGDIAEGYSVSREKKESFPLTVTSAQKNPTAFYLCASKDPRETQYFGPGTRLLVL.

Concerning this clone: A single base is all that separates this from a far larger clone, so a read error is likely. This sequence joins TRBV7-2 and TRBJ2-7; 10 bases are shared with TRBD2. V trimming: 5 bases; J trimming: 6 bases; junction bases outside the gene matches: 16. The germline gives CDR1 SGHTA, CDR2 FQGNSA. The CDR3 runs 17 residues. The CDR3 loop reads CASSPGLAEGLKGEQYF. The CDR3 bases are TGTGCCAGCAGCCCCGGACTAGCGGAAGGGCTTAAGGGCGAGCAGTACTTC. Together with reference TRBV7-2 and TRBJ2-7, the CDR3 gives the full variable domain: GAGVSQSPSNKVTEKGKDVELRCDPISGHTALYWYRQSLGQGLEFLIYFQGNSAPDKSGLPSDRFSAERTGGSVSTLTIQRTQQEDSAVYLCASSPGLAEGLKGEQYFGPGTRLTVT.

The V call is TRBV6-1, the J call TRBJ1-1; 8 positions match TRBD1. CDR1 and CDR2 (germline): MNHNS, SASEGT. V gave up 6 bases and J gave up 10 bases; unmatched junction bases: 13. The CDR3 sequence is 14 residues long. This chain's CDR3 is CASSAQGQGPRAFF. CDR3 nucleotides: TGTGCCAGCAGCGCTCAAGGACAGGGCCCTCGAGCTTTCTTT.

The chain's CDR3 is CASSLEEHNEQFF. CDR3 sequence (DNA): TGTGCCAGCAGCTTAGAAGAACACAATGAGCAGTTCTTC. The chain couples TRBV11-3 to TRBJ2-1, with D unclear. CDR1 is SGHNT, CDR2 YENEEA, per germline. The CDR3 runs to 13 residues. The V gene lost 0 bases and the J gene lost 5 bases, with 5 bases spanning the gap.

Comment on this clone: Other DNA sequences within the sample encode an identical CDR3. The chain recombines TRBV5-1 with TRBJ2-7, with 12 bases aligning to TRBD2. The junction had 2 bases not matched to a gene; V was cut back by 7 bases and J by 0 bases. CDR3 size: 14 residues. Germline assignment: CDR1 SGHRS and CDR2 YFSETQ. Written as DNA, the CDR3 is TGCGCCAGCGGACTAGCGGGGAGCTCCTACGAGCAGTACTTC. It is translated as CASGLAGSSYEQYF.

The CDR3 DNA is TGCAGCGCCTCGGGAGCGGGAGGGGCCAACGTCCTGACTTTC. Its protein product is CSASGAGGANVLTF. This chain uses TRBV29-1 with TRBJ2-6; 7 nucleotides match TRBD2. Germline V gene sequence: CDR1 SQVTM, CDR2 ANQGSEA. CDR3 length equals 14 residues. With V trimmed by 7 bases and J by 4 bases, 7 bases remained unmatched.

The gene calls are TRBV7-6 and TRBJ2-7; TRBD2 matches 12 bases. The CDR3 has 15 amino acids. Germline trimming cut 2 bases from V and 5 bases from J; bases unmatched to any gene: 4. Germline-derived CDR1 and CDR2 are SGHVS and FNYEAQ. The CDR3: CASSLTSGGIDEQYF. In DNA, the CDR3 is TGTGCCAGCAGCTTAACTAGCGGGGGGATCGACGAGCAGTACTTC.

The V gene is TRBV30, the J gene TRBJ2-3; D possibly corresponds to TRBD1 (6 bases). The V end lost 1 base, the J end lost 7 bases, and 21 bases lay between the germline ends. Germline CDR1 is GTSNPN and CDR2 is SVGIG (reference sequence). CDR3 length: 16 residues. CDR3 in amino acids: CAWSGTAAQQGYTQYF. As DNA, the CDR3 is TGTGCCTGGAGTGGGACAGCAGCCCAGCAGGGTTATACGCAGTATTTT.

This chain links TRBV6-5 with TRBJ1-1; 10 bases align to TRBD1. With V trimmed by 7 bases and J by 11 bases, 10 bases remained unmatched. Germline V gene lookup returns CDR1 MNHEY and CDR2 SVGAGI. The CDR3 is 13 residues long. The CDR3 protein is CASTTPGTGDAFF. The DNA of the CDR3 is TGTGCCAGCACCACTCCCGGGACAGGGGATGCTTTCTTT.